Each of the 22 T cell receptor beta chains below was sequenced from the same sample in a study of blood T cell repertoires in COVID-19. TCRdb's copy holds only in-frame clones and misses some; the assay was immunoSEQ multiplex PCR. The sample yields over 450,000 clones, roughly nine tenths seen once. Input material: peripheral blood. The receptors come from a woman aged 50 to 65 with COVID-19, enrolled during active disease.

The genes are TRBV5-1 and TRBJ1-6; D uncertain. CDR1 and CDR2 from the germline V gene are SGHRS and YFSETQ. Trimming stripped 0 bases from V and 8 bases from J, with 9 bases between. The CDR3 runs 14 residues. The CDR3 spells CASSLADGDSPLHF. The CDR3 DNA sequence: TGCGCCAGCAGCTTGGCCGACGGGGATTCACCCCTCCACTTT.

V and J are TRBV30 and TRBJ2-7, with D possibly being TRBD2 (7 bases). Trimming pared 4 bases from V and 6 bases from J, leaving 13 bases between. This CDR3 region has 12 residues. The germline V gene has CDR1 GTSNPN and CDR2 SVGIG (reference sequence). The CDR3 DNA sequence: TGTGCCTGGACGGGCGGGGGCCCCGAGCAGTACTTC. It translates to CAWTGGGPEQYF.

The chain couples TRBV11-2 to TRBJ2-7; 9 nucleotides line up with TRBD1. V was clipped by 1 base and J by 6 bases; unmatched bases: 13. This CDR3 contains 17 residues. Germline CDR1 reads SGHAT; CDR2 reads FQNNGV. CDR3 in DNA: TGTGCCAGCAGCTTAGTCGGGGCGGGACAGGGCCGCGTCGAGCAGTACTTC. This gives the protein CASSLVGAGQGRVEQYF.

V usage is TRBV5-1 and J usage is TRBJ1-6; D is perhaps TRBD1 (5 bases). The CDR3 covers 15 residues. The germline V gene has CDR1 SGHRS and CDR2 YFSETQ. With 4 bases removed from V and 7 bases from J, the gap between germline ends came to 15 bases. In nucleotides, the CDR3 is TGCGCCAGCAGCACAGATATACAGGAAAATTCACCCCTCCACTTT. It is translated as CASSTDIQENSPLHF.

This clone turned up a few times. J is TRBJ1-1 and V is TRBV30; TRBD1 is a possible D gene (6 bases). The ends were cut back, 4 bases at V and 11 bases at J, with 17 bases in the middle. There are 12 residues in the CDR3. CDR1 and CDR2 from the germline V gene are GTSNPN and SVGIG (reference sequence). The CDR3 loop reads CAWTDKGGDAFF. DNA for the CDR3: TGTGCCTGGACGGACAAGGGGGGGGATGCTTTCTTT.

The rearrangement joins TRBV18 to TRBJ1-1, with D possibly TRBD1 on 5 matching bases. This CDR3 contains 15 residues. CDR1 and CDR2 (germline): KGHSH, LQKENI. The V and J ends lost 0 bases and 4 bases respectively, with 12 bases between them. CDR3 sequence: CASSPPTGGGTEAFF. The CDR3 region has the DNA TGTGCCAGCTCACCACCGACGGGGGGAGGCACTGAAGCTTTCTTT.

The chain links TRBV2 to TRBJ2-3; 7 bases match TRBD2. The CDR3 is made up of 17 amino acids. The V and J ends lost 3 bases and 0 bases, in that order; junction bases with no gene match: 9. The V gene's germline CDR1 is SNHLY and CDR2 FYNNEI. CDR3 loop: CASSDLSLAWSTDTQYF. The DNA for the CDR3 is TGTGCCAGCAGTGACCTATCACTAGCGTGGAGCACAGATACGCAGTATTTT.

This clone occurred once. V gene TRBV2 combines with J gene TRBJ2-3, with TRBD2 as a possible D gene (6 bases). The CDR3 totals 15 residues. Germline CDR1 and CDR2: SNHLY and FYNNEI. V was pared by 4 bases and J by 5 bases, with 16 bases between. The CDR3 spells CASSGGVTGEDTQYF. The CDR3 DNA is TGTGCCAGCAGTGGAGGCGTCACGGGGGAAGATACGCAGTATTTT.

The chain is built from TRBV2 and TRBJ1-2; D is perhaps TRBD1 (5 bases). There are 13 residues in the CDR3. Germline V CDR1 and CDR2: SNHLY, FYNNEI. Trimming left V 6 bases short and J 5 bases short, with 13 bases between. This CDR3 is CASRADSPYGYTF. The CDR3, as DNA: TGTGCCAGCAGGGCCGACAGCCCTTATGGCTACACCTTC.

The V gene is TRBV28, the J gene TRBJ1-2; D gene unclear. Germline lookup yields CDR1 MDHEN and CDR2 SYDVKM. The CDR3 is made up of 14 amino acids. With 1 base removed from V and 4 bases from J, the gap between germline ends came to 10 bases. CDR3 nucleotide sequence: TGTGCCAGCAGTTTATCGCGGTGGCTCTATGGCTACACCTTC. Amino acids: CASSLSRWLYGYTF.

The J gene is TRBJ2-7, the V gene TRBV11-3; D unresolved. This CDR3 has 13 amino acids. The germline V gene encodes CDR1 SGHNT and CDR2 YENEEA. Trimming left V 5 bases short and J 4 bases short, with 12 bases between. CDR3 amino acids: CASSLLHGYEQYF. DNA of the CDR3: TGTGCCAGCAGCCTACTTCACGGGTACGAGCAGTACTTC.

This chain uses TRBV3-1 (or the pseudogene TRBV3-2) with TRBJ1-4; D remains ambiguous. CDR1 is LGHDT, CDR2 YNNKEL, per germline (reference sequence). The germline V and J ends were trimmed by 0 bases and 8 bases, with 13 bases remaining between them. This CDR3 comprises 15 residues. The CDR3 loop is CASSQDDVLEEKLFF. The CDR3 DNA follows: TGTGCCAGCAGCCAAGATGATGTTCTCGAGGAAAAACTGTTTTTT.

The CDR3 sequence is CASSYGGTQETQYF. CDR3 nucleotide sequence: TGTGCCAGCAGTTACGGGGGGACCCAAGAGACCCAGTACTTC. The rearrangement uses TRBV6-5 and TRBJ2-5; TRBD2 might be the D (6 bases). Germline assignment: CDR1 MNHEY and CDR2 SVGAGI. With 2 bases removed from V and 1 base from J, the gap between germline ends came to 8 bases. This CDR3 is 14 amino acids long.

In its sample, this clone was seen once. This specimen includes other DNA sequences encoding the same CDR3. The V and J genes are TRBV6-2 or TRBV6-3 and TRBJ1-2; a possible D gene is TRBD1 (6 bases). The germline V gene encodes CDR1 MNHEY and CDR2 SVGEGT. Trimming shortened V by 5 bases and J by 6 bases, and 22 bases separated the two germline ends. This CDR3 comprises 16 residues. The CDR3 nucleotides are TGTGCCAGCAGTCCCCGGTACAGGGCGACTTCTGATGGCTACACCTTC. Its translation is CASSPRYRATSDGYTF.

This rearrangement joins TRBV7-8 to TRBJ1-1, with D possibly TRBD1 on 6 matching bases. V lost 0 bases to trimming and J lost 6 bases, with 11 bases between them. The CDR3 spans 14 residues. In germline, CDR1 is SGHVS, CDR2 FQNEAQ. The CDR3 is CASSLAGTQSEAFF. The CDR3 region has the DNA TGTGCCAGCAGCTTAGCGGGGACACAATCTGAAGCTTTCTTT.

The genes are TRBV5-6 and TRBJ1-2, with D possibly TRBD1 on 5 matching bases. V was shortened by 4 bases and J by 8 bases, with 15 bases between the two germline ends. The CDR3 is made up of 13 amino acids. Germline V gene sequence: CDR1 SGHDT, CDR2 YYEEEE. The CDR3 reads CASSIMAGQGYTF. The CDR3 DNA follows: TGTGCCAGCAGCATAATGGCAGGGCAGGGCTACACCTTC. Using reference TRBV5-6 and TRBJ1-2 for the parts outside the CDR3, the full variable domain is DAGVTQSPTHLIKTRGQQVTLRCSPKSGHDTVSWYQQALGQGPQFIFQYYEEEERQRGNFPDRFSGHQFPNYSSELNVNALLLGDSALYLCASSIMAGQGYTFGSGTRLTVV.

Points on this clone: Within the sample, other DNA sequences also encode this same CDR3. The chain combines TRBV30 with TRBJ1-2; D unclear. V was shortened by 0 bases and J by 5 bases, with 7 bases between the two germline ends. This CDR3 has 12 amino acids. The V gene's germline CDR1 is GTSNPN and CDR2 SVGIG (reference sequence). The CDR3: CAWSVSGYGYTF. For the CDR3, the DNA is TGTGCCTGGAGTGTGTCGGGTTATGGCTACACCTTC.

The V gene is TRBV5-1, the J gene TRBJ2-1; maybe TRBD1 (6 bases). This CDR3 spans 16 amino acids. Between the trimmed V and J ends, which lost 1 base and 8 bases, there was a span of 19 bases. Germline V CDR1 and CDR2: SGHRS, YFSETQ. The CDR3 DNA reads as TGCGCCAGCAGCTTGTTGCGACAGGCCAACGGGGATGAGCAGTTCTTC. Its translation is CASSLLRQANGDEQFF.

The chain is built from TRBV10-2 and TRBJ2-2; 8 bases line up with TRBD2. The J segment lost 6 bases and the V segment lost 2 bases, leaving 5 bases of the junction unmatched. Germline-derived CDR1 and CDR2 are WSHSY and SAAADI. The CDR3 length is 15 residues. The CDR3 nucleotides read TGCGCCAGCAGTGAGAGCGGGGGAGTCTCCGGGGAGCTGTTTTTT. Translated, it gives CASSESGGVSGELFF.

The CDR3: CASSLGAGATDTQYF. CDR3 coding DNA: TGCGCCAGCAGCTTAGGAGCGGGGGCCACAGATACGCAGTATTTT. The chain combines TRBV5-1 with TRBJ2-3; 8 nucleotides align to TRBD2. The CDR3 is 15 amino acids. V was clipped by 2 bases and J by 2 bases; unmatched bases: 4. Germline lookup yields CDR1 SGHRS and CDR2 YFSETQ.

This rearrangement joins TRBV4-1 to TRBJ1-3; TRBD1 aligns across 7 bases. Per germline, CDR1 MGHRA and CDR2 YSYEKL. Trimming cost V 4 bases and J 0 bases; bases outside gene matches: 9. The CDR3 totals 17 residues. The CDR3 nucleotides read TGCGCCAGCAGCCGAAACCCGACAGGGCTCTCTGGAAACACCATATATTTT. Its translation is CASSRNPTGLSGNTIYF.

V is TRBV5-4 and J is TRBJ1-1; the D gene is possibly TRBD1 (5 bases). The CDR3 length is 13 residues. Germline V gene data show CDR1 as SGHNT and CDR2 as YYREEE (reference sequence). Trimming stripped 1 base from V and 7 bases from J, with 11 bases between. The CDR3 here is CASSLRGLSEAFF. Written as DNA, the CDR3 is TGTGCCAGCAGCTTGAGGGGCCTAAGTGAAGCTTTCTTT. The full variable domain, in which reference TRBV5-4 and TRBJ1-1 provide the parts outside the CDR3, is ETGVTQSPTHLIKTRGQQVTLRCSSQSGHNTVSWYQQALGQGPQFIFQYYREEENGRGNFPPRFSGLQFPNYSSELNVNALELDDSALYLCASSLRGLSEAFFGQGTRLTVV.